Shown below are 2 T cell receptor beta chains from a single sample sequenced in a study of blood T cell repertoires in COVID-19. Sequencing used immunoSEQ multiplex PCR; TCRdb keeps in-frame clones, though not all of them. The data contain hundreds of thousands of clones, approximately 90% of them seen just once; the ten biggest clones take up 0.87%. The sample comprised PBMCs or T cells enriched from blood (not recorded which). All receptors derive from a man aged 50 to 59 who had been exposed to COVID-19.

V is TRBV18 and J is TRBJ1-1; D unresolved. CDR1 is KGHSH and CDR2 is LQKENI in the germline V gene. This CDR3 has 13 residues. V was clipped by 4 bases and J by 3 bases, with 9 bases between them. CDR3 nucleotides: TGTGCCAGCTCACAGGAGGAGGACACTGAAGCTTTCTTT. Encoded protein: CASSQEEDTEAFF. The full variable domain, completed using reference TRBV18 and TRBJ1-1, is NAGVMQNPRHLVRRRGQEARLRCSPMKGHSHVYWYRQLPEEGLKFMVYLQKENIIDESGMPKERFSAEFPKEGPSILRIQQVVRGDSAAYFCASSQEEDTEAFFGQGTRLTVV.

V and J are TRBV6-5 and TRBJ1-3; the D gene is possibly TRBD1 (5 bases). The CDR3 has 16 residues. The germline CDR1 and CDR2 sequences are MNHEY and SVGAGI. V was cut by 2 bases and J by 2 bases, with 13 bases left in between. CDR3 sequence: CASSYARGGAGNTIYF. The CDR3 nucleotides read TGTGCCAGCAGTTACGCCCGGGGGGGAGCTGGAAACACCATATATTTT.